This is a list of T cell receptor beta chains from one sample in a study of human T cells and chemical hapten exposure. TCRdb analysed the RACE reads with MiXCR anew, one entry per CDR3 protein. The table lists roughly 14,000 distinct CDR3 sequences, about 17% of them singletons. The source was whole blood, collected in connection with sensitization to the hapten diphenylcyclopropenone (DPC). These receptors all come from a woman aged 25 to 39 with alopecia areata. Some clones in this sample may be carry-over from other donors' samples. CDR3s include the opening cysteine and the closing phenylalanine or tryptophan. D genes are given only for firm matches. Only some rows state a clone size, as once, few, many or a class for expanded clones.

CDR3 length,clone size,V gene,D gene,J gene,CDR3 protein,CDR3 DNA
14,many,TRBV4-2,NA,TRBJ1-2,CASSQDRGDYGYTF,TGTGCCAGCAGCCAAGACAGGGGAGACTATGGCTACACCTTC
14,few,TRBV3-1,TRBD1,TRBJ2-1,CASSLDRAYNEQFF,TGTGCCAGCAGCCTCGACAGGGCATACAATGAGCAGTTCTTC
15,NA,TRBV9,NA,TRBJ1-4,CASSVLGQANEKLFF,TGTGCCAGCAGCGTATTGGGGCAGGCTAATGAAAAACTGTTTTTT
14,NA,TRBV7-2,TRBD1,TRBJ1-5,CASSFKGAAQPQHF,TGTGCCAGCAGCTTCAAGGGGGCGGCTCAGCCCCAGCATTTT
13,few,TRBV11-2,NA,TRBJ2-7,CASSLTGSNEQYF,TGTGCCAGCAGTCTGACAGGATCGAACGAGCAGTACTTC
14,NA,TRBV7-2,NA,TRBJ1-2,CASSLDLVNYGYTF,TGTGCCAGCAGCTTAGACCTTGTTAACTATGGCTACACCTTC
13,many,TRBV6-6,NA,TRBJ2-1,CATYQTVYNEQFF,TGTGCCACCTACCAGACAGTGTACAATGAGCAGTTCTTC
16,medium-sized,TRBV12-3/TRBV12-4,NA,TRBJ1-2,CASSHKKTPYRGGYTF,TGTGCCAGCAGTCACAAAAAGACACCGTATAGGGGTGGCTACACCTTC
14,medium-sized,TRBV18,NA,TRBJ1-5,CASSPTRDNQPQHF,TGTGCCAGCTCACCAACCAGGGACAATCAGCCCCAGCATTTT
15,few,TRBV7-2,TRBD1,TRBJ2-1,CASSTDRYKDHEQFF,TGTGCCAGCAGCACGGACAGGTACAAGGATCATGAGCAGTTCTTC
14,few,TRBV2,NA,TRBJ2-3,CASSASARTDTQYF,TGTGCCAGCAGTGCATCAGCCCGCACAGATACGCAGTATTTT
14,NA,TRBV18,NA,TRBJ1-1,CASSPRGGDTEAFF,TGTGCCAGCTCACCACGCGGGGGAGACACTGAAGCTTTCTTT
11,many,TRBV29-1,NA,TRBJ2-1,CSVVVAREQFF,TGCAGCGTTGTCGTAGCCCGGGAGCAGTTCTTC
14,medium-sized,TRBV20-1,TRBD1,TRBJ1-1,CSATRQGMNTEAFF,TGCAGTGCTACCCGACAGGGGATGAACACTGAAGCTTTCTTT
16,NA,TRBV10-3,TRBD2,TRBJ2-3,CAIGRLAGSSTDTQYF,TGTGCCATCGGAAGGCTAGCGGGGTCTAGCACAGATACGCAGTATTTT
13,few,TRBV2,NA,TRBJ1-4,CASSAGIEAKLFF,TGTGCCAGCAGTGCGGGCATCGAGGCAAAACTGTTTTTT
16,NA,TRBV10-2,TRBD2,TRBJ2-3,CASQSSSGASTDTQYF,TGCGCCAGCCAATCCTCTAGCGGGGCGAGCACAGATACGCAGTATTTT
16,once,TRBV14,NA,TRBJ1-1,CASSQGARGVNTEAFF,TGTGCCAGCAGCCAAGGGGCTCGTGGGGTGAACACTGAAGCTTTCTTT
14,few,TRBV6-2/TRBV6-3,NA,TRBJ2-1,CASSPGTSYNEQFF,TGTGCCAGCAGTCCCGGGACATCCTACAATGAGCAGTTCTTC
15,medium-sized,TRBV9,TRBD2,TRBJ2-3,CASSVSGTSTDTQYF,TGTGCCAGCAGCGTTAGCGGGACTAGCACAGATACGCAGTATTTT
14,NA,TRBV20-1,NA,TRBJ2-7,CSARDLGTGYEQYF,TGCAGTGCTAGAGATTTGGGGACGGGCTACGAGCAGTACTTC
11,many,TRBV12-3/TRBV12-4,NA,TRBJ1-3,CASTYGNTIYF,TGTGCCAGCACCTACGGAAACACCATATATTTT
18,many,TRBV7-2,NA,TRBJ1-1,CASSLINSMGRPPSEAFF,TGTGCCAGCAGCTTAATTAATTCGATGGGCCGTCCTCCCTCTGAAGCTTTCTTT
14,NA,TRBV3-1,TRBD2,TRBJ2-7,CASSPSGGHFEQYF,TGTGCCAGCAGCCCCAGCGGGGGGCACTTCGAGCAGTACTTC
16,NA,TRBV7-6,NA,TRBJ2-2,CASSSALRTNTGELFF,TGTGCCAGCAGCTCCGCGCTTAGGACGAACACCGGGGAGCTGTTTTTT
16,many,TRBV18,NA,TRBJ2-1,CASSPFQGSLYNEQFF,TGTGCCAGCTCACCATTTCAGGGTTCCTTATACAATGAGCAGTTCTTC
12,few,TRBV9,NA,TRBJ2-3,CASSAVGDTQYF,TGTGCCAGCAGCGCCGTAGGGGATACGCAGTATTTT
19,NA,TRBV9,TRBD2,TRBJ2-3,CASSVSTSVKGPSTDTQYF,TGTGCCAGCAGCGTAAGTACTAGCGTAAAGGGGCCCAGCACAGATACGCAGTATTTT
15,many,TRBV5-1,NA,TRBJ1-6,CASSLLRGLNSPLHF,TGCGCCAGCAGCTTGCTTAGGGGACTCAATTCACCCCTCCACTTT
14,many,TRBV2,NA,TRBJ2-1,CASSPDGSYNEQFF,TGTGCCAGCAGTCCGGACGGGAGTTACAATGAGCAGTTCTTC
15,NA,TRBV20-1,NA,TRBJ2-5,CSARDGVGYSETQYF,TGCAGTGCTAGAGATGGAGTGGGGTATTCGGAGACCCAGTACTTC
14,NA,TRBV6-5,NA,TRBJ1-1,CASRETGTAFGAFF,TGTGCCAGCAGGGAAACCGGGACGGCCTTTGGAGCTTTCTTT
14,medium-sized,TRBV6-4,TRBD1,TRBJ2-2,CASSDGTDTGELFF,TGTGCCAGCAGTGACGGGACAGACACCGGGGAGCTGTTTTTT
13,many,TRBV7-7,TRBD1,TRBJ2-3,CATPDREWDTQYF,TGTGCCACCCCGGACAGGGAATGGGATACGCAGTATTTT
15,many,TRBV28,TRBD1,TRBJ1-2,CASSLIGTDFYGYTF,TGTGCCAGCAGTTTAATAGGGACAGATTTCTATGGCTACACCTTC
15,NA,TRBV7-9,TRBD2,TRBJ2-7,CASSLVTSGTYEQYF,TGTGCCAGCAGCTTAGTGACTAGCGGGACGTACGAGCAGTACTTC
13,many,TRBV29-1,NA,TRBJ2-5,CSVQNGAGETQYF,TGCAGCGTTCAAAATGGAGCGGGTGAGACCCAGTACTTC
14,many,TRBV29-1,NA,TRBJ2-1,CSAQGGRAFNEQFF,TGCAGCGCCCAGGGGGGGCGGGCCTTCAATGAGCAGTTCTTC
15,many,TRBV12-3/TRBV12-4,TRBD1,TRBJ2-7,CASRYGTDNSYEQYF,TGTGCCAGCAGATACGGGACAGACAACTCCTACGAGCAGTACTTC
16,many,TRBV11-2,NA,TRBJ1-1,CASSFGRRGFYTEAFF,TGTGCCAGCAGCTTTGGTAGGCGCGGCTTTTACACTGAAGCTTTCTTT
15,NA,TRBV24-1,TRBD1,TRBJ2-1,CATSDGAGTDNEQFF,TGTGCCACCAGTGATGGCGCCGGGACAGATAATGAGCAGTTCTTC
13,many,TRBV6-1,NA,TRBJ2-3,CASTHPGADTQYF,TGTGCCAGCACTCATCCAGGGGCAGATACGCAGTATTTT
13,NA,TRBV7-3,NA,TRBJ1-1,CASSWTLNTEAFF,TGTGCCAGCAGCTGGACACTGAACACTGAAGCTTTCTTT
13,many,TRBV27,NA,TRBJ1-1,CASSWTSNTEAFF,TGTGCCAGCAGTTGGACATCGAACACTGAAGCTTTCTTT
14,medium-sized,TRBV28,NA,TRBJ1-2,CASSNQGYGYGYTF,TGTGCCAGCAGTAATCAGGGGTACGGCTATGGCTACACCTTC
14,many,TRBV6-1,TRBD1,TRBJ1-2,CASSRTGVNYGYTF,TGTGCCAGCAGTCGGACAGGGGTTAACTATGGCTACACCTTC
17,NA,TRBV7-8,TRBD1,TRBJ2-7,CASSALAQGTVVYEQYF,TGTGCCAGCAGCGCTTTGGCACAGGGGACCGTAGTCTACGAGCAGTACTTC
13,NA,TRBV7-6,NA,TRBJ2-3,CASSLSGGDTQYF,TGTGCCAGCAGCTTAAGTGGGGGAGATACGCAGTATTTT
13,many,TRBV28,NA,TRBJ2-5,CASSPGRQETQYF,TGTGCCAGCAGCCCGGGACGACAAGAGACCCAGTACTTC
13,few,TRBV28,NA,TRBJ1-2,CASTWGQNYGYTF,TGTGCCAGCACATGGGGACAAAACTATGGCTACACCTTC
14,medium-sized,TRBV9,TRBD1,TRBJ2-7,CASSPRQGRYEQYF,TGTGCCAGCAGCCCAAGACAGGGTCGGTACGAGCAGTACTTC
15,many,TRBV11-3,TRBD1,TRBJ1-3,CASSPGQGPGNTIYF,TGTGCCAGCAGCCCGGGACAGGGACCTGGAAACACCATATATTTT
14,NA,TRBV20-1,TRBD2,TRBJ2-3,CSASALAGTDTQYF,TGCAGTGCTAGCGCCCTAGCGGGGACAGATACGCAGTATTTT
15,medium-sized,TRBV29-1,NA,TRBJ2-3,CSVLPTRSSTDTQYF,TGCAGCGTCCTCCCGACTCGCTCTAGCACAGATACGCAGTATTTT
15,many,TRBV3-1,NA,TRBJ1-5,CASSQDASSNQPQHF,TGTGCCAGCAGCCAAGATGCCAGCAGCAATCAGCCCCAGCATTTT